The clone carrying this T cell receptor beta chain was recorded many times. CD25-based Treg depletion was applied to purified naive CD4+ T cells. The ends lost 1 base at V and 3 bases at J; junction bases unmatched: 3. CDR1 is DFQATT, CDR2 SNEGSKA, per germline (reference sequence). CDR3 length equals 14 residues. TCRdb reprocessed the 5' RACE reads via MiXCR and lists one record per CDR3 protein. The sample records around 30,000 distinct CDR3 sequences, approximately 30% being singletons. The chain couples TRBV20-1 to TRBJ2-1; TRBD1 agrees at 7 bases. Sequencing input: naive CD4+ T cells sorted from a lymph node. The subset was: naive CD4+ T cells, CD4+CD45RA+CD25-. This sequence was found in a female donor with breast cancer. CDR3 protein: CSARAHRGYNEQFF. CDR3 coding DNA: TGCAGTGCTAGAGCACACAGGGGCTACAATGAGCAGTTCTTC.